The source of this T cell receptor beta chain is a study of patients and donors after allogeneic stem cell transplantation. A single record per CDR3 protein comes from TCRdb applying MiXCR to the RT-PCR reads. The data contain about a million distinct CDR3 sequences, more than 15% of them singletons. Trimming cost V 7 bases and J 6 bases, with 13 bases left between them. Germline loops: CDR1 SGDLS, CDR2 YYNGEE. CDR3 size: 13 residues. The sequence came from a human donor who was either an allogeneic HSCT recipient or a stem cell or donor lymphocyte infusion donor (not recorded which). It is not recorded whose cells these are; they may come from a transplant donor. The genes are TRBV9 and TRBJ2-2, with D unclear. The sample taken for sequencing was blood, either unsorted or a sorted T cell fraction (not recorded which). The DNA of the CDR3 is TGTGCCAGCCACGTACCCGGTTCCGGGGAGCTGTTTTTT. It encodes CASHVPGSGELFF.